This TCR beta chain was captured by sequencing in a study of blood T cell repertoires in COVID-19. Sequenced by immunoSEQ multiplex PCR; TCRdb stores in-frame clones only, minus some. Of about 130,000 clones in the sample, 81% were seen once. This CDR3 region has 15 residues. The J segment lost 4 bases and the V segment lost 6 bases, leaving 8 bases of the junction unmatched. CDR1 is MNHEY and CDR2 is SVGAGI in the germline V gene. Sequenced input: peripheral blood. The chain joins TRBV6-5 to TRBJ1-1, with 10 bases fitting TRBD1. This TCR came from a man aged 25 to 40 with COVID-19, enrolled during active disease. The CDR3 region has the DNA TGTGCCAGCAGAGGACAGGGGGTAGGTCGCACTGAAGCTTTCTTT. Its protein is CASRGQGVGRTEAFF.